This TCR beta chain was recorded in a study of blood T cell repertoires in COVID-19. Study background: There were acute and convalescent COVID-19 samples, and they came from the United States, Italy and Spain. The cDNA or gDNA used as material had been derived from T cells, B-cell-depleted T cells, or PBMCs.

Seattle cases were enrolled at active infection and followed longitudinally. The sample holds one count of this clone. The CDR3 consists of 13 residues. Germline V gives CDR1 LNHDA, CDR2 SQIVND (reference sequence). V shed 5 bases and J shed 3 bases, with 10 bases lying between them. The data were produced by immunoSEQ multiplex PCR, yet TCRdb's version contains in-frame clones alone and is incomplete. The sample holds 50,000 to 65,000 clones; about four fifths are singletons and the top ten take 15% to 20%. Sequenced input: peripheral blood. The chain employs TRBV19 and TRBJ2-5; D is unresolved. The sequence was obtained from a man aged 55 to 69 with COVID-19, enrolled during active disease. As DNA, the CDR3 is TGTGCCAGTAGTTTCGGCGCGGAAGAGACCCAGTACTTC. The encoded protein is CASSFGAEETQYF.